The 28 T cell receptor beta chains below all came from one sample that was sequenced in a study of shared clonotypes between healthy human individuals. Some clones are missing from TCRdb's copy, which holds only in-frame ones; the method was immunoSEQ multiplex PCR. This table has some 2,000,000 clones, roughly 95% appearing once. The source material was naive CD4+ T cells sorted from blood. Documented subset: CD45RA+ positively selected. Receptor source: a man aged 18 to 29 in good health.

This chain connects TRBV27 to TRBJ2-7; the D gene is possibly TRBD1 (6 bases). The CDR3 consists of 15 residues. Germline-derived CDR1 and CDR2 are MNHEY and SMNVEV (reference sequence). With 2 bases removed from V and 4 bases from J, the gap between germline ends came to 15 bases. In nucleotides, the CDR3 is TGTGCCAGCAGTTTAAATTGGGGGCTGGGGTACGAGCAGTACTTC. This gives the protein CASSLNWGLGYEQYF.

Points on this clone: The sample holds other DNA sequences that translate to the same CDR3. The J gene is TRBJ1-1, the V gene TRBV6-5; TRBD1 might be the D (6 bases). The CDR3 loop spans 11 amino acids. V lost 7 bases and J 5 bases, leaving 8 bases between the germline ends. Germline-derived CDR1 and CDR2 are MNHEY and SVGAGI. CDR3 amino acids: CASTQGTEAFF. In nucleotides, the CDR3 is TGTGCCAGCACCCAGGGGACTGAAGCTTTCTTT.

The CDR3, as DNA: TGTGCCAGCAGCTTAGCGATTGATTTGACAGATACGCAGTATTTT. Translation gives CASSLAIDLTDTQYF. This rearrangement joins TRBV7-9 to TRBJ2-3; D remains ambiguous. This CDR3 has 15 amino acids. Germline CDR1 reads SEHNR; CDR2 reads FQNEAQ (reference sequence). V was shortened by 0 bases and J by 3 bases, with 10 bases between the two germline ends. The complete variable domain, with remaining parts taken from reference TRBV7-9 and TRBJ2-3, reads DTGVSQNPRHKITKRGQNVTFRCDPISEHNRLYWYRQTLGQGPEFLTYFQNEAQLEKSRLLSDRFSAERPKGSFSTLEIQRTEQGDSAMYLCASSLAIDLTDTQYFGPGTRLTVL.

This chain links TRBV5-1 with TRBJ1-3; possibly TRBD1 for D (6 bases). Germline CDR1 reads SGHRS; CDR2 reads YFSETQ. Deletions cut 3 bases from V and 2 bases from J, with 9 bases between. This CDR3 has 14 amino acids. The CDR3 is CASSYGQTGNTIYF. Written as DNA, the CDR3 is TGCGCCAGCAGCTACGGACAGACTGGAAACACCATATATTTT. Drawing the rest from reference TRBV5-1 and TRBJ1-3, the complete variable domain is KAGVTQTPRYLIKTRGQQVTLSCSPISGHRSVSWYQQTPGQGLQFLFEYFSETQRNKGNFPGRFSGRQFSNSRSEMNVSTLELGDSALYLCASSYGQTGNTIYFGEGSWLTVV.

This chain uses TRBV7-2 with TRBJ2-1, with TRBD2 matching over 9 bases. The CDR3 is made up of 15 amino acids. Unmatched junction bases numbered 1, after V lost 2 bases and J lost 2 bases. Germline loops: CDR1 SGHTA, CDR2 FQGNSA. The CDR3 coding sequence is TGTGCCAGCAGCTTACTAGCGGGACCCTACAATGAGCAGTTCTTC. Translation gives CASSLLAGPYNEQFF.

This clone was picked up one time. Other DNA sequences in the same sample also yield this CDR3. The chain has TRBV11-2 and TRBJ2-5, with 9 bases matching TRBD1. The V and J ends lost 1 base and 5 bases, in that order; junction bases with no gene match: 5. The CDR3 loop spans 15 amino acids. Germline V gene data show CDR1 as SGHAT and CDR2 as FQNNGV. CDR3 protein: CASSLVTGGSETQYF. Here the CDR3 DNA reads TGTGCCAGCAGCTTAGTAACAGGGGGCAGTGAGACCCAGTACTTC.

This chain uses TRBV5-1 with TRBJ2-7, with D possibly matching TRBD1 (6 bases). CDR3 length: 13 residues. Trimming removed 4 bases from V and 5 bases from J, with 13 bases in between. From germline, CDR1 is SGHRS and CDR2 YFSETQ. The CDR3 nucleotides read TGCGCCAGCAGCCTGCGACAGGTGGACGAGCAGTACTTC. Translating gives CASSLRQVDEQYF.

V is TRBV27 and J is TRBJ2-7, with TRBD2 matching 7 bases. The ends lost 3 bases at V and 12 bases at J; junction bases unmatched: 14. Germline V CDR1 and CDR2: MNHEY, SMNVEV (reference sequence). There are 14 residues in the CDR3. The CDR3, as DNA: TGTGCCAGCAGTTTCTCCCGGGACTACCTCTACCTGTACTTC. The encoded protein is CASSFSRDYLYLYF.

This clone occurred once. This chain joins TRBV29-1 and TRBJ1-1, with D possibly TRBD1 on 6 matching bases. CDR3 length equals 14 residues. Germline V gene sequence: CDR1 SQVTM, CDR2 ANQGSEA. Trimming shortened V by 3 bases and J by 1 base, and 12 bases separated the two germline ends. The CDR3 DNA reads as TGCAGCGTTGACCGGGGGGCGAGGAACACTGAAGCTTTCTTT. It encodes CSVDRGARNTEAFF.

This clone was counted between two and nine times. The rearrangement uses TRBV5-1 and TRBJ1-6; unclear D gene. The CDR3 length is 15 residues. CDR1 is SGHRS, CDR2 YFSETQ, per germline. V lost 2 bases and J 10 bases, leaving 16 bases between the germline ends. CDR3 in amino acids: CASSFGGEGSSPLHF. The CDR3 DNA reads TGCGCCAGCAGCTTTGGAGGCGAAGGGTCCTCACCCCTCCACTTT. Full variable domain (rest looked up from reference TRBV5-1 and TRBJ1-6): KAGVTQTPRYLIKTRGQQVTLSCSPISGHRSVSWYQQTPGQGLQFLFEYFSETQRNKGNFPGRFSGRQFSNSRSEMNVSTLELGDSALYLCASSFGGEGSSPLHFGNGTRLTVT.

This rearrangement joins TRBV6-4 to TRBJ2-3; tentative D call: TRBD1 (6 bases). This CDR3 contains 14 residues. Trimming shortened V by 5 bases and J by 1 base, and 10 bases separated the two germline ends. Germline V CDR1 and CDR2: MRHNA, SNTAGT. The CDR3, as DNA: TGTGCCAGCAGTAGCTACAGGGGCACAGATACGCAGTATTTT. Protein: CASSSYRGTDTQYF.

The count of this clone is one. The chain couples TRBV7-2 to TRBJ2-2; no clear D gene. The V gene lost 3 bases and the J gene lost 5 bases, with 16 bases spanning the gap. This CDR3 is 16 amino acids long. Germline V gene sequence: CDR1 SGHTA, CDR2 FQGNSA. CDR3: CASSFQAGVGTGELFF. In nucleotides, the CDR3 is TGTGCCAGCAGCTTTCAGGCTGGGGTGGGAACCGGGGAGCTGTTTTTT.

The gene calls are TRBV7-9 and TRBJ1-1; D is unclear. The CDR3 totals 12 residues. The germline V gene encodes CDR1 SEHNR and CDR2 FQNEAQ (reference sequence). V gave up 5 bases and J gave up 6 bases, with 10 bases separating them. This CDR3 reads CASSPDRPEAFF. DNA for the CDR3: TGTGCCAGCAGCCCCGATCGCCCTGAAGCTTTCTTT.

The rearrangement links TRBV30 to TRBJ2-1; possibly TRBD2 for D (6 bases). Germline V gives CDR1 GTSNPN, CDR2 SVGIG (reference sequence). The V gene lost 0 bases and the J gene lost 9 bases, with 15 bases spanning the gap. The CDR3 has 14 residues. The CDR3 DNA sequence: TGTGCCTGGAGTGTCCGGAGGGCGGGTGGTGAGCAGTTCTTC. It yields the protein CAWSVRRAGGEQFF. Full variable domain (missing parts from reference TRBV30 and TRBJ2-1): SQTIHQWPATLVQPVGSPLSLECTVEGTSNPNLYWYRQAAGRGLQLLFYSVGIGQISSEVPQNLSASRPQDRQFILSSKKLLLSDSGFYLCAWSVRRAGGEQFFGPGTRLTVL.

Note on this clone: Other DNA sequences of this sample code for an identical CDR3. The CDR3 protein is CASSLGRQGAEAFF. The CDR3 DNA is TGCGCCAGCAGCTTGGGGAGACAGGGGGCTGAAGCTTTCTTT. The chain uses TRBV5-1 and TRBJ1-1; 9 bases are a match to TRBD1. The CDR3 loop spans 14 amino acids. V was pared by 0 bases and J by 6 bases, with 3 bases of the junction left unmatched. The germline gives CDR1 SGHRS, CDR2 YFSETQ.

V usage is TRBV7-9 and J usage is TRBJ2-5, with D hard to call. Germline-derived CDR1 and CDR2 are SEHNR and FQNEAQ (reference sequence). The CDR3 is made up of 15 amino acids. Trimming stripped 5 bases from V and 5 bases from J, with 18 bases between. In DNA form, the CDR3 reads TGTGCCAGCAGCCCCTGGTTACTTTCTGGGGAGACCCAGTACTTC. Its translation: CASSPWLLSGETQYF. Full variable domain (remainder filled in from reference TRBV7-9 and TRBJ2-5): DTGVSQNPRHKITKRGQNVTFRCDPISEHNRLYWYRQTLGQGPEFLTYFQNEAQLEKSRLLSDRFSAERPKGSFSTLEIQRTEQGDSAMYLCASSPWLLSGETQYFGPGTRLLVL.

This chain links TRBV5-1 with TRBJ2-2; TRBD1 matches 7 bases. This CDR3 region has 15 residues. Trimming cost V 4 bases and J 3 bases; bases outside gene matches: 6. Germline assignment: CDR1 SGHRS and CDR2 YFSETQ. The DNA for the CDR3 is TGCGCCAGCAGCGTGTTAGGGGGCGACACCGGGGAGCTGTTTTTT. Encoded protein: CASSVLGGDTGELFF.

The chain joins TRBV18 to TRBJ2-7; unclear D gene. The V end was cut by 4 bases, the J end by 3 bases, with 16 bases between. Germline loops: CDR1 KGHSH, CDR2 LQKENI. CDR3 length: 15 amino acids. The CDR3, as DNA: TGTGCCAGCTCACGCCTGAACAGCGACCACTACGAGCAGTACTTC. It specifies CASSRLNSDHYEQYF.

The rearrangement uses TRBV25-1 and TRBJ2-2, with 7 positions matching TRBD1. The CDR3 sequence is 15 residues long. Per germline, CDR1 MGHDK and CDR2 SYGVNS. The V segment lost 1 base and the J segment 3 bases; nucleotides outside the gene matches: 2. The CDR3 DNA follows: TGTGCCAGCAGTGAATGGGGACAGCACACCGGGGAGCTGTTTTTT. Translated: CASSEWGQHTGELFF.

The chain uses TRBV6-6 and TRBJ1-3, with D maybe TRBD1 (6 bases). Germline V CDR1 and CDR2: MNHNY, SVGAGI (reference sequence). The CDR3 totals 16 residues. The V end lost 5 bases, the J end lost 0 bases, and 14 bases lay between the germline ends. The CDR3 nucleotides read TGTGCCAGCAGTCCTCCGGGACACCTCTCTGGAAACACCATATATTTT. As protein: CASSPPGHLSGNTIYF.

This clone was seen once. Additional DNA sequences in this sample encode the identical CDR3. J is TRBJ1-5 and V is TRBV6-1, with TRBD1 identical over 7 bases. CDR1 MNHNS and CDR2 SASEGT come from the germline V gene. CDR3 length equals 15 residues. J was trimmed by 4 bases and V by 0 bases; bases with no gene match: 3. This chain's CDR3 is CASSEASGGNQPQHF. CDR3 nucleotide sequence: TGTGCCAGCAGTGAAGCATCAGGGGGAAATCAGCCCCAGCATTTT.

The chain links TRBV6-6 to TRBJ2-3, with D unclear. Germline CDR1 reads MNHNY; CDR2 reads SVGAGI (reference sequence). The CDR3 is made up of 13 amino acids. The V gene lost 6 bases and the J gene lost 0 bases, with 7 bases spanning the gap. CDR3 amino acids: CASRLTSTDTQYF. CDR3 sequence (DNA): TGTGCCAGCAGACTGACTAGCACAGATACGCAGTATTTT.

The chain combines TRBV11-3 with TRBJ2-7; weak D call: TRBD1 (6 bases). The CDR3 extends over 12 amino acids. Trimming stripped 7 bases from V and 5 bases from J, with 12 bases between. Germline CDR1 and CDR2: SGHNT and YENEEA. The CDR3, as DNA: TGTGCCAGCACACTGGGGACAAACGAGCAGTACTTC. It encodes CASTLGTNEQYF.

In the case of this clone: This same CDR3 is encoded by further DNA sequences in the sample. This chain uses TRBV7-9 with TRBJ2-3; 11 bases are shared with TRBD2. Germline V gene sequence: CDR1 SEHNR, CDR2 FQNEAQ (reference sequence). The junction had 3 bases not matched to a gene; V was cut back by 3 bases and J by 4 bases. This CDR3 region has 15 residues. The CDR3 region is CASSLGTSGADTQYF. The CDR3 nucleotides are TGTGCCAGCAGCTTGGGGACTAGCGGCGCAGATACGCAGTATTTT.

The table lists this clone with a count of one. The V call is TRBV4-1, the J call TRBJ2-2; D not resolved. The CDR3 contains 16 residues. Germline V gene sequence: CDR1 MGHRA, CDR2 YSYEKL. Trimming took off 1 base at V and 7 bases at J, with 16 bases between the two ends. CDR3 DNA: TGCGCCAGCAGCCAAGCCGACCAGAGGAACGTCGGGGAGCTGTTTTTT. Its protein product is CASSQADQRNVGELFF.

V usage is TRBV28 and J usage is TRBJ1-6; tentatively, D is TRBD1 (5 bases). V lost 3 bases and J 7 bases, leaving 16 bases between the germline ends. CDR3 length: 16 amino acids. Germline-derived CDR1 and CDR2 are MDHEN and SYDVKM. Here the CDR3 reads CASSFMRGAKNSPLHF. The CDR3 nucleotides read TGTGCCAGCAGTTTCATGAGAGGGGCTAAGAATTCACCCCTCCACTTT.

The chain has TRBV12-5 and TRBJ1-1; possible D gene TRBD1, 6 bases. Germline CDR1 LGHNT, CDR2 FRNRAP. This CDR3 is built from 15 residues. V lost 6 bases to trimming and J lost 4 bases, with 18 bases between them. CDR3 region: CASGPTGSEGTEAFF. In DNA, the CDR3 is TGTGCTAGTGGCCCCACAGGGTCAGAAGGCACTGAAGCTTTCTTT.

Comment on this clone: Other DNA sequences from this sample encode an identical CDR3 as well. This sequence joins TRBV11-2 and TRBJ2-7; D unclear. V was cut by 4 bases and J by 0 bases, with 4 bases left in between. The CDR3 is 12 amino acids. From germline, CDR1 is SGHAT and CDR2 FQNNGV. The CDR3: CASSSSSYEQYF. CDR3 bases: TGTGCCAGCAGCTCTTCCTCCTACGAGCAGTACTTC.